This T cell receptor beta chain was identified in a study of CD8+ T cells in alopecia areata. The length of the CDR3 is 12 residues. V shed 4 bases and J shed 2 bases, with 4 bases lying between them. Germline loops: CDR1 SEHNR, CDR2 FQNEAQ (reference sequence). Treatment denoted: oral pan-JAK inhibitor, 5-10 mg twice daily. The authors extracted RNA and reverse transcribed it into cDNA as the sequencing template. Only in-frame clones appear in the TCRdb table, and some are missing; sequencing was by immunoSEQ multiplex PCR. The sample has around 97,000 clones, around 84% seen once; the top ten hold 11%.

The source of this sequence is a human donor with alopecia areata. This rearrangement joins TRBV7-9 to TRBJ2-3; D gene ambiguous. Source: CD8+ T cells sorted from blood, taken between weeks 30 and 35, from a patient treated with tofacitinib. The CDR3 region has the DNA TGTGCCAGCAGCTACGACACAGATACGCAGTATTTT. It specifies CASSYDTDTQYF.